This is a list of T cell receptor beta chains from one sample in a study of blood T cell repertoires in COVID-19. TCRdb keeps only in-frame clones here, not all; method: immunoSEQ multiplex PCR. The repertoire consists of a few hundred thousand clones, with around four fifths occurring once and the leading ten covering approximately 4%. Specimen: peripheral blood. The origin of the receptors is a man in his fifties or sixties with acute or convalescent COVID-19. Each CDR3 is given with its conserved first and last residue. Each record gives: D gene, V gene, CDR3 length, clone size, J gene, CDR3 DNA, CDR3 protein. D genes are given only for firm matches. Only part of the rows carry a size: once, few, many, or a class if the clone is expanded.

>TRBD1|TRBV7-9|14|.|TRBJ1-4
TGTGCCAGCAGCTTTAGGACAGGGCTTGAAAAACTGTTTTTT
CASSFRTGLEKLFF
>TRBD2|TRBV7-2|14|.|TRBJ2-2
TGTGCCAGCAGCGTCCAAGCGGGGACCGGGGAGCTGTTTTTT
CASSVQAGTGELFF
>.|TRBV7-8|13|.|TRBJ2-7
TGTGCCAGCAGCGTGAGGGACTTCTACGAGCAGTACTTC
CASSVRDFYEQYF
>TRBD2|TRBV19|15|.|TRBJ2-7
TGTGCCAGTAGTATGACTAGCGGGGCCCGGAGCGAGCAGTACTTC
CASSMTSGARSEQYF
>.|TRBV2|16|few|TRBJ1-1
TGTGCCAGCAGTTGGGGGGGGGCGACAGGAAACACTGAAGCTTTCTTT
CASSWGGATGNTEAFF
>.|TRBV4-1|14|few|TRBJ1-2
TGCGCCAGCAGCCAAGATTTAGGGCCGGGAGGCTACACCTTC
CASSQDLGPGGYTF
>TRBD2|TRBV30|14|.|TRBJ2-1
TGTGCCTGGAGTGACGGACTAGCGTACAATGAGCAGTTCTTC
CAWSDGLAYNEQFF
>TRBD1|TRBV28|16|.|TRBJ1-2
TGTGCCAGCAGACACATGACCAGGGGGCACAACTATGGCTACACCTTC
CASRHMTRGHNYGYTF
>TRBD1|TRBV5-3|14|.|TRBJ2-5
TGTGCCAGAAGCCCGGGACAGGGGGCAGAGACCCAGTACTTC
CARSPGQGAETQYF
>TRBD2|TRBV2|15|.|TRBJ2-3
TGTGCCAGCAGTGAACGTGAGCGGGGGGAGGATACGCAGTATTTT
CASSERERGEDTQYF
>.|TRBV6-5|13|.|TRBJ2-7
TGTGCCAGCAGTTACTCGTATCCCGGGGAGCAGTACTTC
CASSYSYPGEQYF
>TRBD2|TRBV7-9|16|.|TRBJ2-3
TGTGCCAGCAGCGAAGGACTAGCGGGGCAAACAGATACGCAGTATTTT
CASSEGLAGQTDTQYF
>TRBD2|TRBV6-8|16|.|TRBJ2-1
TGTGCCAGCAGTTTCCTCGCCGGGGGGGCGGGCAATGAGCAGTTCTTC
CASSFLAGGAGNEQFF
>TRBD1|TRBV19|14|.|TRBJ1-4
TGTGCCAGTAGACCGGGACAGGGGTATGAAAAACTGTTTTTT
CASRPGQGYEKLFF
>TRBD2|TRBV6-5|14|.|TRBJ2-7
TGTGCCAGCACTACAGGTAGCGGGGGCTACGAGCAGTACTTC
CASTTGSGGYEQYF
>TRBD1|TRBV5-1|14|once|TRBJ1-1
TGCGCCAGCAGCTCGGGACAGCCGAACACTGAAGCTTTCTTT
CASSSGQPNTEAFF
>.|TRBV4-2|16|.|TRBJ2-7
TGTGCCAGCAGCCAAGATACGGGATCCGAAAACTACGAGCAGTACTTC
CASSQDTGSENYEQYF
>.|TRBV6-5|12|.|TRBJ2-7
TGTGCCAGCAGCTCACAGGGTTTAGAGCAGTACTTC
CASSSQGLEQYF
>TRBD1|TRBV5-1|15|.|TRBJ2-4
TGCGCCAGCAGCTTCTCCGGGACAGCAAATAACATTCAGTACTTC
CASSFSGTANNIQYF
>TRBD1|TRBV18|16|.|TRBJ1-3
TGTGCCAGCTCACCATCCCCGACAGGGAACGGCAACACCATATATTTT
CASSPSPTGNGNTIYF
>TRBD2|TRBV27|13|.|TRBJ2-1
TGTGCCAGCACTAGCGGGGCCTACAATGAGCAGTTCTTC
CASTSGAYNEQFF
>TRBD2|TRBV6-5|14|.|TRBJ2-2
TGTGCCAGTCGACTAGCGGGGAGGACCGGGGAGCTGTTTTTT
CASRLAGRTGELFF
>.|TRBV5-1|14|.|TRBJ2-2
TGCGCCAGCAGCTTAGGAGGGGCGGCCGGGGAGCTGTTTTTT
CASSLGGAAGELFF
>.|TRBV13|16|.|TRBJ2-5
TGTGCCAGCAGCGCCCGACTAGGGCCGGGCCAAGAGACCCAGTACTTC
CASSARLGPGQETQYF
>.|TRBV3-1/TRBV3-2|15|.|TRBJ2-5
TGTGCCAGCAGCCCCTGGACAACAGCCCAAGAGACCCAGTACTTC
CASSPWTTAQETQYF
>.|TRBV12-5|19|.|TRBJ1-6
TGTGCTAGTGGTTTGGCCATTGAGACAGGAAGCTCCTATAATTCACCCCTCCACTTT
CASGLAIETGSSYNSPLHF
>TRBD1|TRBV27|14|.|TRBJ1-5
TGTGCCAGCAGTCCGACAGGGGGCCGACGGCCCCAGCATTTT
CASSPTGGRRPQHF
>TRBD2|TRBV6-5|15|.|TRBJ2-7
TGTGCCAGCAGTTACTCGGGGCGCGGGAGTTACGAGCAGTACTTC
CASSYSGRGSYEQYF
>.|TRBV18|15|.|TRBJ2-5
TGTGCCAGCTCATCCACTGGTACAGGGCGGGAGACCCAGTACTTC
CASSSTGTGRETQYF
>TRBD1|TRBV19|14|.|TRBJ1-1
TGTGCCAGTATAAGGGGGACAGTGAACACTGAAGCTTTCTTT
CASIRGTVNTEAFF
>.|TRBV2|14|few|TRBJ1-3
TGTGCCAGCAGTGAGGAGGTCTCTGGAAACACCATATATTTT
CASSEEVSGNTIYF
>.|TRBV6-5|11|.|TRBJ2-7
TGTGCCAGCAGAGCACTCTACGAGCAGTACTTC
CASRALYEQYF